This T cell receptor (beta chain) derives from a study of T cells after yellow fever vaccination. Study-level points and caveats: A limited proportion of clonotypes was detected within both the CD4 and CD8 compartments. The study noted that FACS-sorted repertoires could contain abundant clonotypes contaminating from the bulk population. The booster saw the reappearance of most primary-vaccination clones (96% CD4, 70% to 90% CD8). It was the secondary response that reached its peak faster, day 5 versus 15, but it was weaker.

As to this clonotype: What it binds is not known.

The CDR3 covers 14 residues. V lost 3 bases to trimming and J lost 2 bases; unmatched junction nucleotides: 4. Germline loops: CDR1 DFQATT, CDR2 SNEGSKA (reference sequence). TCRdb re-called the 5' RACE reads through MiXCR, storing one row per CDR3 protein. The sample holds almost 600,000 distinct CDR3 sequences, approximately 15% seen once. The V call is TRBV20-1, the J call TRBJ2-3, with TRBD2 matching over 8 bases. Specimen: PBMCs, collected on the day of the yellow fever booster vaccination. The TCR was taken from a young man who received the YFV17D yellow fever vaccine. CDR3 coding DNA: TGCAGTGCTAGGTTAGCGGGATACACAGATACGCAGTATTTT. It specifies CSARLAGYTDTQYF.